The TCR beta chain described here comes from a study of blood T cell repertoires in COVID-19 (dated by TCRdb to about 2020). Turning to the overall study: Collaborator samples came from the United States, Italy and Spain and covered acute and convalescent phases of COVID-19. The samples were drawn from two sources: the first 160 participants of the ongoing ImmuneRACE study, and 1,000 to 1,500 subjects contributed by 6 global collaborators. Where available, HLA class I and class II types were obtained from metadata supplied by the sample provider rather than from assay-based typing. The dataset comprised deeply sampled blood TCRbeta repertoires from subjects exposed to, actively infected with, or recovered from COVID-19. The material from the prospective study consisted of cDNA or gDNA derived from T cells, B-cell-depleted T cells, or PBMCs. Nearly every sample came with metadata listing a de-identified subject ID, COVID-19 status, age in years and sex. The repertoires were released in a freely available public database intended as a resource for research on the immune response to SARS-CoV-2.

The immunoSEQ Assay, a bias-controlled multiplex PCR, was used to amplify TCRbeta CDR3 regions from genomic DNA. The study's processing was this. Within the assay, amplification of reference gene primers was used to estimate how many nucleated cells each sample contained. To quantify the absolute abundance of each unique TCRbeta CDR3 rearrangement, sequence reads were collapsed and filtered. For each sample, productive Simpson clonality was calculated as the square root of Simpson's diversity index across productive rearrangements. In its TCRdb copy, this immuneACCESS table keeps in-frame sequences only and misses some clones. Where compared with another copy, unresolved V genes explain less than half of these, and the others have no known cause. V and J calls and clone size are copied from that table; D and trimming were computed from the DNA. The sample includes over 200,000 clones, with around 87% observed a single time. The top ten constitute less than 15% of the sample.

V ends up 5 bases short and J 7 bases short, with an unmatched junction base count of 11. Reading the germline V gene (reference sequence) gives CDR1 SEHNR and CDR2 FQNEAQ. The CDR3 numbers 15 residues from cysteine through phenylalanine. The only DNA kept is the CDR3, 45 bases in frame from the first base. A word on this clone: It has no known antigen specificity. No much larger clone is present one base from it, and per-base qualities are unavailable.

Overall study results and their limits: The amount of clinical and demographic metadata varied by source and participant and was provided uncurated.

Participants in the prospective study were aged roughly 18 to 100 years, lived in some 24 United States geographic areas, and enrolled through a virtual design. In the prospective study, cohorts were assigned on the basis of participant-reported clinical history obtained from a screening survey and a study questionnaire. A participant counted as exposed if, within 2 weeks of entering the study, that participant had been in contact with someone who had a PCR-confirmed or clinician-diagnosed COVID-19 case. In the prospective study, whole blood, serum and a nasopharyngeal or oropharyngeal swab were collected from each participant by mobile phlebotomists. Participants in the prospective study had the option to provide additional blood draws and questionnaires over a roughly 2-month period. Before DNA extraction, prospective study blood samples were shipped either frozen or at room temperature.

Recombination linked TRBV7-9 to TRBJ1-3; 7 junctional bases match TRBD1. The sample was PBMCs or T cells enriched from blood (not recorded which). The TCR comes from a man younger than 40 who had been exposed to COVID-19. The CDR3 protein sequence reads: CASSPDRTAGNTIYF. The sequence in DNA is TGTGCCAGCAGCCCGGACAGGACCGCGGGTAACACCATATATTTT.